This T cell receptor beta chain was recorded in a study of T cell responses to AZD1222 COVID-19 vaccine. Overall study context: The study pooled second doses at about 4 or about 12 weeks.

The V end lost 5 bases, the J end lost 0 bases, and 17 bases lay between the germline ends. The germline gives CDR1 MNHEY, CDR2 SMNVEV (reference sequence). This CDR3 is built from 17 residues. Findings and limits, study-wide: Two AZD1222 doses significantly raised spike-specific TCR breadth and depth over controls. Baseline testing showed seropositivity in only five or six AZD1222 recipients. Unmutated variant regions are reportedly the target of nearly half of TCRs that are spike-specific.

Some clones are missing from TCRdb's copy, which holds only in-frame ones; the method was immunoSEQ multiplex PCR. The table includes 80,000 to 100,000 clones, 88% detected once. As to this clone: Its antigen is not identified.

The TCR comes from an adult in good health. The specimen was peripheral blood, collected on day 0 of AZD1222 vaccination. The chain links TRBV27 to TRBJ1-5, with D unresolved. This chain's CDR3 is CASSPLWGDYSNQPQHF. CDR3 bases: TGTGCCAGCAGTCCCCTGTGGGGAGATTATAGCAATCAGCCCCAGCATTTT.